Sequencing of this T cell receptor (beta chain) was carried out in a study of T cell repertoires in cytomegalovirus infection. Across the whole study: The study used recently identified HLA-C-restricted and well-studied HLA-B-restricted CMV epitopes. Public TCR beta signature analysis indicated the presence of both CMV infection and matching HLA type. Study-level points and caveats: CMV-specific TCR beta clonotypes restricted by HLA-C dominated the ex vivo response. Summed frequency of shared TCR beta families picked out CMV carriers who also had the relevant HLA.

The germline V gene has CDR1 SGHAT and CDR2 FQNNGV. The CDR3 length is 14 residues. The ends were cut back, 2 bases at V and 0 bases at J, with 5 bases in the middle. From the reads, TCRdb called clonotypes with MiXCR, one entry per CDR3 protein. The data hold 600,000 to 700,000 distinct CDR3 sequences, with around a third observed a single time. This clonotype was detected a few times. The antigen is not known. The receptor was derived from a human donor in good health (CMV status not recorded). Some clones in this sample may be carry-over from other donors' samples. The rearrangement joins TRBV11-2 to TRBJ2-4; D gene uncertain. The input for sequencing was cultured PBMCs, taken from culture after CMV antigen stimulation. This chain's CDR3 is CASSLLPAKNIQYF. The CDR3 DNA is TGTGCCAGCAGCTTACTTCCAGCCAAAAACATTCAGTACTTC.